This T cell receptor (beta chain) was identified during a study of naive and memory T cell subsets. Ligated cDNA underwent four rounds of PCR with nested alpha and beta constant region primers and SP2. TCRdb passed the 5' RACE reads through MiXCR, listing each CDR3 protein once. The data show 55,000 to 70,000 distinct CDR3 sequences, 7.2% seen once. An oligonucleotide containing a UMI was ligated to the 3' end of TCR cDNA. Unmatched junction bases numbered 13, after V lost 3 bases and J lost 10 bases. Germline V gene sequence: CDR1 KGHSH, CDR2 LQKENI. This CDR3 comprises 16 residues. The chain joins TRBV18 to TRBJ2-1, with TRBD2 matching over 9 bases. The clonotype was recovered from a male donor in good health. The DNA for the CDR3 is TGTGCCAGCTCACCGCCTTTCGGCGGGGGGGCGGGGGAGCAGTTCTTC. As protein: CASSPPFGGGAGEQFF.